This T cell receptor (beta chain) stems from a study of OX40 agonist ivuxolimab in advanced cancers. Data came from immunoSEQ multiplex PCR; TCRdb stores just in-frame clones and leaves some out. The sample contains 45,000 to 65,000 clones, almost 90% of which appear only once. Study-wide points: Among the lowest peripheral clonal expansion occurred in 0.1-3.0 mg/kg partial responders.

As concerns this clone: Its matching antigen is unknown.

Per the germline V gene, CDR1 is SGHVS and CDR2 is FQNEAQ. Trimming removed 10 bases at V and 3 bases at J, with 10 bases between. The CDR3 runs to 12 residues. The sequence was obtained from an adult with an advanced solid tumor such as melanoma, head and neck, liver or kidney cancer. This chain joins TRBV7-8 and TRBJ1-5, with a tentative D call TRBD1 (5 bases). Sequencing used CD4+ or CD8+ T cells sorted from blood, obtained in a trial of the OX40 agonist ivuxolimab. The DNA of the CDR3 is TGTGCCACCGGGGGTGACAATCAGCCCCAGCATTTT. Its translation is CATGGDNQPQHF.